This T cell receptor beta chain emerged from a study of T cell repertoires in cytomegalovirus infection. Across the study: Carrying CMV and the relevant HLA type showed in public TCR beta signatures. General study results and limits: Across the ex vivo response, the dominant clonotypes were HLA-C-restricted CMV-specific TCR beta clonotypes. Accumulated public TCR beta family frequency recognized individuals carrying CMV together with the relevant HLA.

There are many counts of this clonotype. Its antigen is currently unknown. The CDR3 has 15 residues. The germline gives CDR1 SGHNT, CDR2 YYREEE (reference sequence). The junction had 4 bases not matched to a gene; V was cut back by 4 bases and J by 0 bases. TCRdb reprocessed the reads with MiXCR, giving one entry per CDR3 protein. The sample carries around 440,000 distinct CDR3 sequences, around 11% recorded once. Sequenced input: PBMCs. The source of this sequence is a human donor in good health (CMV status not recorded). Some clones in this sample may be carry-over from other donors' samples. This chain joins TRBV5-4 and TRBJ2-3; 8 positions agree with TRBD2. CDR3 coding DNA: TGTGCCAGCAGCCAAGCTAGCGGGAGCACAGATACGCAGTATTTT. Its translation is CASSQASGSTDTQYF.